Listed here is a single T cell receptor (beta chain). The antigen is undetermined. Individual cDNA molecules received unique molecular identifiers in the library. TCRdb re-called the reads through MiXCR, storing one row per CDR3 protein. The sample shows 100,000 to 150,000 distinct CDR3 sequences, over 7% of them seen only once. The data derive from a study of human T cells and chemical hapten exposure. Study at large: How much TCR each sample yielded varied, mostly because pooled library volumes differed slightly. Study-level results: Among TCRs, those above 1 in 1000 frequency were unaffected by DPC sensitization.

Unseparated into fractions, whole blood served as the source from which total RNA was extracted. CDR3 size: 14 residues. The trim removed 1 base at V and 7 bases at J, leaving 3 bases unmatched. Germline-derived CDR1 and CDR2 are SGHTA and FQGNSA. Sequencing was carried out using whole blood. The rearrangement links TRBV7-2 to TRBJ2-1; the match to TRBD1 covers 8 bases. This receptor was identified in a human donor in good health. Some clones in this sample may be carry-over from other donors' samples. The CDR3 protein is CASSLDRGRNEQFF. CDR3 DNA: TGTGCCAGCAGCTTAGACAGGGGGAGGAATGAGCAGTTCTTC. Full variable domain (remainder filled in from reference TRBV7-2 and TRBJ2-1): GAGVSQSPSNKVTEKGKDVELRCDPISGHTALYWYRQSLGQGLEFLIYFQGNSAPDKSGLPSDRFSAERTGGSVSTLTIQRTQQEDSAVYLCASSLDRGRNEQFFGPGTRLTVL.